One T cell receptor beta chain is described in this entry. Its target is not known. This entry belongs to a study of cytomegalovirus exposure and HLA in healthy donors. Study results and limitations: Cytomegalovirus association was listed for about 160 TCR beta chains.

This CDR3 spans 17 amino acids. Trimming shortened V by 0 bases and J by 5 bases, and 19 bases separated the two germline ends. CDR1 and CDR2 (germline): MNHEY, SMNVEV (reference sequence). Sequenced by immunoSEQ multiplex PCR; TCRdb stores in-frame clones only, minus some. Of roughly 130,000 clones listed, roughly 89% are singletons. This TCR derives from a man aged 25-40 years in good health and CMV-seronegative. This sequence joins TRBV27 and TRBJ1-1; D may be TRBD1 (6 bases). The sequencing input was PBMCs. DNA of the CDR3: TGTGCCAGCAGTTTATCGTCCTCAGGGGTGTGGACAACTGAAGCTTTCTTT. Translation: CASSLSSSGVWTTEAFF.